The 6 T cell receptor beta chains in this list originate from one sample, sequenced in a study of blood T cell repertoires in COVID-19. The method was immunoSEQ multiplex PCR; TCRdb's version includes in-frame clones alone and lacks a portion of them. This sample has 110,000 to 150,000 clones, with more than 75% found just once. The sequenced material came from peripheral blood. These receptors were obtained from a man between 60 and 75 years old with acute or convalescent COVID-19.

The V call is TRBV11-2, the J call TRBJ1-6; perhaps TRBD1 as D (6 bases). CDR3 length: 19 residues. Germline lookup yields CDR1 SGHAT and CDR2 FQNNGV. V lost 3 bases and J lost 4, with 22 bases in between. CDR3 protein: CASSFPDSGQNVYNSPLHF. CDR3 in DNA: TGTGCCAGCAGCTTTCCCGATTCCGGACAGAATGTTTATAATTCACCCCTCCACTTT.

The chain uses TRBV3-1 (or the pseudogene TRBV3-2) and TRBJ2-1; D is unresolved. Germline lookup yields CDR1 LGHDT and CDR2 YNNKEL (reference sequence). The ends were cut back, 4 bases at V and 4 bases at J, with 14 bases in the middle. The CDR3 is 15 amino acids. The CDR3 is CASSPDARRYNEQFF. CDR3 coding DNA: TGTGCCAGCAGCCCCGACGCTAGGCGGTACAATGAGCAGTTCTTC.

This clone was recorded only once. The J gene is TRBJ2-1, the V gene TRBV12-5; 7 positions agree with TRBD1. This CDR3 region has 16 residues. Germline CDR1 reads LGHNT; CDR2 reads FRNRAP. The V segment lost 3 bases and the J segment 0 bases; nucleotides outside the gene matches: 5. This chain's CDR3 is CASGLTGQSSYNEQFF. Here the CDR3 DNA reads TGTGCTAGTGGTTTAACGGGACAGAGCTCCTACAATGAGCAGTTCTTC.

For this clone: The same CDR3 is also encoded by other DNA sequences in this sample. The V gene is TRBV9, the J gene TRBJ1-1, with D possibly TRBD1 on 6 matching bases. CDR1 and CDR2 (germline): SGDLS, YYNGEE. V lost 0 bases and J lost 3, with 9 bases in between. This CDR3 region has 14 residues. CDR3 region: CASSVDRVDTEAFF. DNA of the CDR3: TGTGCCAGCAGCGTAGACAGGGTTGACACTGAAGCTTTCTTT.

The rearrangement joins TRBV14 to TRBJ1-2; 8 bases align to TRBD1. Germline V gene lookup returns CDR1 SGHDN and CDR2 FVKESK. There are 14 residues in the CDR3. Trimming removed 1 base from V and 7 bases from J; junction bases left unmatched: 5. This CDR3 is CASSQAGGKLGYTF. In DNA, the CDR3 is TGTGCCAGCAGCCAAGCAGGGGGCAAACTTGGCTACACCTTC.

This clone has only a few counts. The genes are TRBV2 and TRBJ2-7, with TRBD1 matching over 11 bases. CDR3 size: 13 residues. Germline V gives CDR1 SNHLY, CDR2 FYNNEI. The J segment lost 2 bases and the V segment lost 6 bases, leaving 0 bases of the junction unmatched. Written as DNA, the CDR3 is TGTGCCAGCAGGGGACAGGGGGCCTACGAGCAGTACTTC. This sequence encodes CASRGQGAYEQYF.